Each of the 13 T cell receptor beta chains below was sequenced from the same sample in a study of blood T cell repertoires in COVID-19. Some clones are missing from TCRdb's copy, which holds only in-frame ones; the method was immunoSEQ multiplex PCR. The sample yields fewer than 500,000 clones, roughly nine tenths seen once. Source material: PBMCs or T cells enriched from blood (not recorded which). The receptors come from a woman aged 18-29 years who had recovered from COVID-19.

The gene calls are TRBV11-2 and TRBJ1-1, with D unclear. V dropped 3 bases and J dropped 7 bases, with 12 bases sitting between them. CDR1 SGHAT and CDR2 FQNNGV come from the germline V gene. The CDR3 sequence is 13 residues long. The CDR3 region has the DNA TGTGCCAGCAGCTTCTCAGGCCGCTTTGAAGCTTTCTTT. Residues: CASSFSGRFEAFF.

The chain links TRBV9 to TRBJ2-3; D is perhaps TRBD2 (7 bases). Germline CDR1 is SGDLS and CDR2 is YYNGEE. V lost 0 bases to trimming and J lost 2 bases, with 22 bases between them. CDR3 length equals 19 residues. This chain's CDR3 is CASSVEGYGAGANTDTQYF. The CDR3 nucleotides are TGTGCCAGCAGCGTAGAGGGATATGGGGCGGGGGCCAACACAGATACGCAGTATTTT.

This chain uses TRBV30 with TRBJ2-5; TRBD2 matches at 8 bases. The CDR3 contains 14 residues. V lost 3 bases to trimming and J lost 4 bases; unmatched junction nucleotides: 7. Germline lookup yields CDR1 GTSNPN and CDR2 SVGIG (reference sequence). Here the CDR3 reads CAWRRSGDGETQYF. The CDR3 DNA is TGTGCCTGGAGACGTAGCGGGGACGGAGAGACCCAGTACTTC. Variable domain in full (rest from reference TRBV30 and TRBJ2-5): SQTIHQWPATLVQPVGSPLSLECTVEGTSNPNLYWYRQAAGRGLQLLFYSVGIGQISSEVPQNLSASRPQDRQFILSSKKLLLSDSGFYLCAWRRSGDGETQYFGPGTRLLVL.

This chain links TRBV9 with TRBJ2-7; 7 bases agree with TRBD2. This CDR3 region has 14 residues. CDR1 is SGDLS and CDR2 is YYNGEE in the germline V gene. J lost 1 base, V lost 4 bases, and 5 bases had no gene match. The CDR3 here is CASSLRGESYEQYF. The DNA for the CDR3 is TGTGCCAGCAGCCTCCGGGGGGAATCCTACGAGCAGTACTTC.

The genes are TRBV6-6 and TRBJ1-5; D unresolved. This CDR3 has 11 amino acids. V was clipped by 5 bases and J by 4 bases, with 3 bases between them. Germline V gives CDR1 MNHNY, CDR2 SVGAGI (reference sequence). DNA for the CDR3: TGTGCCAGCAGTGAGAATCAGCCCCAGCATTTT. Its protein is CASSENQPQHF.

Here the CDR3 reads CATGRDPGGNEQFF. Here the CDR3 DNA reads TGTGCCACGGGCCGGGACCCCGGAGGGAATGAGCAGTTCTTC. This sequence joins TRBV10-3 and TRBJ2-1; D might be TRBD2 (6 bases). V lost 10 bases, J lost 7 bases, and 20 bases lay in between. This CDR3 has 14 amino acids. Germline V gives CDR1 ENHRY, CDR2 SYGVKD.

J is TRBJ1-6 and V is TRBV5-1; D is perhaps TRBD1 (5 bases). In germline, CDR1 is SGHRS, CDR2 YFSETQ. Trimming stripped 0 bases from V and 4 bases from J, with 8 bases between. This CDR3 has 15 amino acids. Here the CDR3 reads CASSLGGDYNSPLHF. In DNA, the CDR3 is TGCGCCAGCAGCTTGGGGGGGGATTATAATTCACCCCTCCACTTT.

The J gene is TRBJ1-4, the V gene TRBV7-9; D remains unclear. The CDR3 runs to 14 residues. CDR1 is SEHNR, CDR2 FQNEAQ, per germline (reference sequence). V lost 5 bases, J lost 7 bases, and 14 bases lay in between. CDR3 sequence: CASSPSGKFEKLFF. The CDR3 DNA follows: TGTGCCAGCAGCCCGTCGGGGAAATTTGAAAAACTGTTTTTT.

The CDR3 DNA is TGTGCCTGGAGTCCCCCGACAGGGCCCTCACCCCTCCACTTT. It is translated as CAWSPPTGPSPLHF. The V and J genes are TRBV30 and TRBJ1-6; 7 bases agree with TRBD1. V shed 2 bases and J 10 bases; nucleotides not matched to a gene: 8. The CDR3 has 14 residues. Germline CDR1 and CDR2: GTSNPN and SVGIG (reference sequence).

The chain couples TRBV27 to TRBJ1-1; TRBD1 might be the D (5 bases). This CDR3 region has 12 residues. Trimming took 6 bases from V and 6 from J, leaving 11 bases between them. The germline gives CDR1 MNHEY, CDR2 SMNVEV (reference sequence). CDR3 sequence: CASRSGRSEAFF. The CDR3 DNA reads TGTGCCAGCAGGTCAGGGAGGTCTGAAGCTTTCTTT.

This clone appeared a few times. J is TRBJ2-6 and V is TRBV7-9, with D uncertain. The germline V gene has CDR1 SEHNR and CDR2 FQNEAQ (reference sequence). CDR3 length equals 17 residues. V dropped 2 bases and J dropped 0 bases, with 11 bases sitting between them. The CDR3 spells CASSLYPTFSGANVLTF. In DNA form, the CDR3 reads TGTGCCAGCAGCTTATACCCGACTTTCTCTGGGGCCAACGTCCTGACTTTC. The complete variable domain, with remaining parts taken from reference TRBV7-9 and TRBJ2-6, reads DTGVSQNPRHKITKRGQNVTFRCDPISEHNRLYWYRQTLGQGPEFLTYFQNEAQLEKSRLLSDRFSAERPKGSFSTLEIQRTEQGDSAMYLCASSLYPTFSGANVLTFGAGSRLTVL.

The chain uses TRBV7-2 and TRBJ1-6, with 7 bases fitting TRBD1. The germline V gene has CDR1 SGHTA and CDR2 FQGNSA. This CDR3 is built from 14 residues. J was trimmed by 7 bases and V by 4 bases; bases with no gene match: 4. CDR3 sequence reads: CASSWDSQNSPLHF. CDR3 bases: TGTGCCAGCAGCTGGGACAGTCAGAATTCACCCCTCCACTTT.

The CDR3 reads CASFIPRGQDEKLFF. The CDR3, as DNA: TGTGCCAGCTTTATACCCAGGGGGCAGGATGAAAAACTGTTTTTT. This chain uses TRBV6-6 with TRBJ1-4; 8 bases are shared with TRBD1. With V trimmed by 8 bases and J by 6 bases, 11 bases remained unmatched. Looked up from germline, CDR1 is MNHNY and CDR2 is SVGAGI (reference sequence). The CDR3 length is 15 residues.